What follows are 32 T cell receptor beta chains derived from one specimen sequenced in a study of Ad26.COV2.S vaccination and SARS-CoV-2 variants (dated by TCRdb to the early 2020s). Read against the paper, the sample's treatment or condition label means: some 19 received Ad26.COV2.S at low or high dose, single or two shots; about 5 received placebo; per-sample allocation not given. Repertoires of vaccine and placebo recipients were sequenced from samples taken on day 63 after the first injection. Library preparation was by the immunoSEQ multiplex PCR assay. In its TCRdb copy, this immuneACCESS table keeps in-frame sequences only and misses some clones. Where compared with another copy, unresolved V genes explain less than half of these, and the others have no known cause. The sample yields about half a million clones; 89% were counted once. The top ten clones comprise 1.7% of the sample. The material was peripheral blood, obtained in a trial of Ad26.COV2.S vaccine versus placebo. These receptors originate from a person aged 18-65 years who received the Ad26.COV2.S COVID-19 vaccine or a placebo.

The rearrangement uses TRBV14 and TRBJ2-5; either TRBD1 or TRBD2 may fit D (6 bases each). In germline, CDR1 is SGHDN, CDR2 FVKESK. This CDR3 has 15 residues. V was pared by 3 bases and J by 5 bases, with 16 bases between. CDR3: CASSHGGGGVETQYF. In nucleotides, the CDR3 is TGTGCCAGCAGCCACGGAGGAGGGGGTGTGGAGACCCAGTACTTC.

This clone has only one observation. This chain uses TRBV4-3 with TRBJ2-2; D unresolved. This CDR3 comprises 12 residues. The germline V gene has CDR1 LGHNA and CDR2 YSLEER. V gave up 1 base and J gave up 8 bases, with 5 bases separating them. DNA of the CDR3: TGCGCCAGCAGCCAAGTATCTGGGGAGCTGTTTTTT. This sequence encodes CASSQVSGELFF.

This chain connects TRBV2 to TRBJ2-5, with a possible D match to TRBD2 (6 bases). In germline, CDR1 is SNHLY, CDR2 FYNNEI. This CDR3 comprises 15 residues. V was trimmed by 4 bases and J by 2 bases, leaving 14 bases between them. For the CDR3, the DNA is TGTGCCAGCAGTGGTGCGGGGTGGGGGCAAGAGACCCAGTACTTC. Translated: CASSGAGWGQETQYF.

This chain links TRBV9 with TRBJ1-2, with D uncertain. Trimming removed 0 bases at V and 2 bases at J, with 14 bases between. Germline V gene lookup returns CDR1 SGDLS and CDR2 YYNGEE. The CDR3 is 16 amino acids. This CDR3 is CASSVDLVGGNYGYTF. CDR3 DNA: TGTGCCAGCAGCGTAGATCTCGTAGGAGGGAACTATGGCTACACCTTC.

The chain is built from TRBV14 and TRBJ2-7, with 7 bases identical to TRBD2. This CDR3 contains 15 residues. After removal of 2 bases from V and 3 bases from J, the junction contained 7 bases not matched to a gene. The germline V gene has CDR1 SGHDN and CDR2 FVKESK. The CDR3 here is CASSQTGTTIYEQYF. CDR3 nucleotide sequence: TGTGCCAGCAGCCAAACCGGGACTACTATCTACGAGCAGTACTTC.

This clone was detected once. The V gene is TRBV6-5, the J gene TRBJ2-7; D is uncertain. CDR3 length equals 14 residues. V was pared by 3 bases and J by 3 bases, with 12 bases between. Germline CDR1 MNHEY, CDR2 SVGAGI. The chain's CDR3 is CASSYGPYSYEQYF. CDR3 nucleotides: TGTGCCAGCAGTTATGGTCCATACAGCTACGAGCAGTACTTC.

This clone was counted once. The V gene is TRBV5-1, the J gene TRBJ2-5; D not resolved. The germline V and J ends were trimmed by 4 bases and 4 bases, with 17 bases remaining between them. Germline V gene lookup returns CDR1 SGHRS and CDR2 YFSETQ. The CDR3 covers 15 residues. The CDR3 sequence is CASSTLPAHGETQYF. The CDR3 DNA is TGCGCCAGCAGCACGCTACCAGCCCACGGAGAGACCCAGTACTTC.

The chain recombines TRBV7-6 with TRBJ2-5; 9 nucleotides align to TRBD2. The CDR3 loop spans 18 amino acids. Germline values: CDR1 SGHVS, CDR2 FNYEAQ. The J segment lost 5 bases and the V segment lost 0 bases, leaving 13 bases of the junction unmatched. The CDR3 DNA is TGTGCCAGCAGCTTAGCGCGAACTATCGGACTAGCGAACGAGACCCAGTACTTC. This translates into CASSLARTIGLANETQYF.

Only a few counts were recorded for this clone. The DNA for the CDR3 is TGTGCCAGCAGCACCCGCGAGACCGGGGAGCTGTTTTTT. The encoded protein is CASSTRETGELFF. V usage is TRBV7-3 and J usage is TRBJ2-2; D unclear. In germline, CDR1 is SGHTA, CDR2 FQGTGA. There are 13 residues in the CDR3. The V and J ends lost 5 bases and 5 bases respectively, with 9 bases between them.

V is TRBV6-5 and J is TRBJ1-6; no clear D. CDR1 and CDR2 from the germline V gene are MNHEY and SVGAGI. Trimming stripped 6 bases from V and 7 bases from J, with 10 bases between. CDR3 length: 13 amino acids. In DNA form, the CDR3 reads TGTGCCAGCAGGCGAGTGGGCAATTCACCCCTCCACTTT. Amino acid sequence: CASRRVGNSPLHF.

This clone was picked up one time. The gene calls are TRBV4-2 and TRBJ2-5; D is possibly TRBD1 or TRBD2 (5 bases each). CDR1 is LGHNA, CDR2 YNFKEQ, per germline. This CDR3 spans 18 amino acids. Trimming cost V 0 bases and J 3 bases, with 20 bases left between them. In nucleotides, the CDR3 is TGTGCCAGCAGCCAAGATAGGGTTACCGGGACGGGGAAAGAGACCCAGTACTTC. This codes for CASSQDRVTGTGKETQYF.

The V gene is TRBV7-2, the J gene TRBJ1-2, with a weak D call TRBD1 (5 bases). The length of the CDR3 is 13 residues. V dropped 4 bases and J dropped 4 bases, with 10 bases sitting between them. Germline loops: CDR1 SGHTA, CDR2 FQGNSA. Written as DNA, the CDR3 is TGTGCCAGCAGCTCCGGACACTTCTATGGCTACACCTTC. Amino acid sequence: CASSSGHFYGYTF.

This rearrangement joins TRBV18 to TRBJ2-1; TRBD2 matches at 15 bases. CDR3 length: 14 residues. The germline CDR1 and CDR2 sequences are KGHSH and LQKENI. Losses at the gene ends were 6 bases for V and 7 bases for J; bases not matched to a gene: 1. CDR3 sequence: CASSGTSGRNEQFF. CDR3 DNA sequence: TGTGCCAGCTCCGGGACTAGCGGGAGGAATGAGCAGTTCTTC.

This sequence joins TRBV25-1 and TRBJ2-3; maybe TRBD2 (6 bases). The CDR3 loop spans 13 amino acids. Trimming removed 6 bases at V and 2 bases at J, with 9 bases between. Per the germline V gene, CDR1 is MGHDK and CDR2 is SYGVNS. Written as DNA, the CDR3 is TGTGCCAGCAGCCGGGGGAACACAGATACGCAGTATTTT. This translates into CASSRGNTDTQYF.

This chain joins TRBV10-2 and TRBJ1-1; a possible D gene is TRBD1 (5 bases). CDR1 and CDR2 (germline): WSHSY, SAAADI. The CDR3 contains 15 residues. Between the trimmed V and J ends, which lost 7 bases and 1 base, there was a span of 16 bases. The CDR3 region has the DNA TGCGCCAGCACCGGGACGGTATCGGGGAACACTGAAGCTTTCTTT. It translates to CASTGTVSGNTEAFF.

The genes are TRBV5-1 and TRBJ1-3; 7 bases align to TRBD1. Germline trimming cut 4 bases from V and 1 base from J; bases unmatched to any gene: 2. CDR3 size: 14 residues. From germline, CDR1 is SGHRS and CDR2 YFSETQ. CDR3 nucleotides: TGCGCCAGCAGCGCGGACAGGTCTGGAAACACCATATATTTT. It translates to CASSADRSGNTIYF.

J is TRBJ2-7 and V is TRBV7-6, with D perhaps TRBD1 (6 bases). The CDR3 runs 15 residues. CDR1 SGHVS and CDR2 FNYEAQ come from the germline V gene. Trimming shortened V by 5 bases and J by 4 bases, and 18 bases separated the two germline ends. The CDR3 spells CASSAQGSPHYEQYF. The DNA of the CDR3 is TGTGCCAGCAGCGCACAGGGCTCACCCCATTACGAGCAGTACTTC.

V gene TRBV5-6 combines with J gene TRBJ1-2, with D tentatively TRBD1 (6 bases). Germline CDR1 is SGHDT and CDR2 is YYEEEE. The V gene lost 4 bases and the J gene lost 7 bases, with 11 bases spanning the gap. The CDR3 consists of 12 residues. CDR3 loop: CASSPTGLGYTF. As DNA, the CDR3 is TGTGCCAGCAGCCCTACAGGGCTTGGCTACACCTTC.

V is TRBV18 and J is TRBJ2-7, with TRBD2 identical over 9 bases. The germline V gene encodes CDR1 KGHSH and CDR2 LQKENI. The CDR3 consists of 14 residues. V shed 4 bases, J shed 3 bases, and the junction held 4 bases outside the gene matches. This CDR3 is CASSLSGRLYEQYF. The CDR3, as DNA: TGTGCCAGCTCACTTAGCGGGAGACTCTACGAGCAGTACTTC. Full variable domain (missing parts from reference TRBV18 and TRBJ2-7): NAGVMQNPRHLVRRRGQEARLRCSPMKGHSHVYWYRQLPEEGLKFMVYLQKENIIDESGMPKERFSAEFPKEGPSILRIQQVVRGDSAAYFCASSLSGRLYEQYFGPGTRLTVT.

This chain connects TRBV3-1 (or the pseudogene TRBV3-2) to TRBJ2-1; 10 bases are a match to TRBD2. This CDR3 has 16 residues. The V segment lost 4 bases and the J segment 3 bases; nucleotides outside the gene matches: 6. Germline lookup yields CDR1 LGHDT and CDR2 YNNKEL (reference sequence). The CDR3 DNA reads as TGTGCCAGCAGCCCATTAGCGGGAGGCCGCTACAATGAGCAGTTCTTC. Its translation is CASSPLAGGRYNEQFF.

The rearrangement joins TRBV24-1 to TRBJ1-5, with D unresolved. The germline CDR1 and CDR2 sequences are KGHDR and SFDVKD. This CDR3 has 14 residues. Trimming took off 5 bases at V and 7 bases at J, with 14 bases between the two ends. CDR3: CATSGIPSGQPQHF. The CDR3 region has the DNA TGTGCCACCAGTGGAATCCCGTCGGGCCAGCCCCAGCATTTT.

The V and J genes are TRBV4-1 and TRBJ1-2, with 7 bases matching TRBD1. J lost 4 bases, V lost 0 bases, and 8 bases had no gene match. The length of the CDR3 is 16 residues. Germline CDR1 is MGHRA and CDR2 is YSYEKL. This chain's CDR3 is CASSQEVAGGLYGYTF. The CDR3, as DNA: TGCGCCAGCAGCCAAGAAGTAGCAGGGGGGCTCTATGGCTACACCTTC.

The gene calls are TRBV10-3 and TRBJ2-5, with TRBD2 matching 7 bases. Germline V gives CDR1 ENHRY, CDR2 SYGVKD. The CDR3 length is 14 residues. Trimming at V came to 8 bases and at J to 1 base, leaving 7 bases not matched to a gene. For the CDR3, the DNA is TGTGCCATCGCTACGGGGGGACCCCAAGAGACCCAGTACTTC. Translated, it gives CAIATGGPQETQYF.

This clone was seen a single time. The chain joins TRBV7-9 to TRBJ2-6, with D possibly being TRBD2 (6 bases). From germline, CDR1 is SEHNR and CDR2 FQNEAQ (reference sequence). Between the trimmed V and J ends, which lost 5 bases and 0 bases, there was a span of 17 bases. The CDR3 has 18 residues. The CDR3 loop reads CASSKPGAVGSGANVLTF. Written as DNA, the CDR3 is TGTGCCAGCAGCAAACCGGGAGCAGTCGGCTCTGGGGCCAACGTCCTGACTTTC. Supplemented by reference TRBV7-9 and TRBJ2-6, the full variable domain reads DTGVSQNPRHKITKRGQNVTFRCDPISEHNRLYWYRQTLGQGPEFLTYFQNEAQLEKSRLLSDRFSAERPKGSFSTLEIQRTEQGDSAMYLCASSKPGAVGSGANVLTFGAGSRLTVL.

This clone was picked up a small number of times. The V call is TRBV19, the J call TRBJ1-3, with D hard to call. CDR1 and CDR2 from the germline V gene are LNHDA and SQIVND (reference sequence). The CDR3 totals 18 residues. The V end lost 5 bases, the J end lost 0 bases, and 20 bases lay between the germline ends. The CDR3 nucleotides are TGTGCCAGTAGTGGTTTAGGAGGGAGCTTCGTCTCTGGAAACACCATATATTTT. Amino acids: CASSGLGGSFVSGNTIYF.

This sequence joins TRBV6-2 or TRBV6-3 and TRBJ2-3, with D unclear. This CDR3 comprises 12 residues. Germline V gene data show CDR1 as MNHEY and CDR2 as SVGEGT. V lost 6 bases to trimming and J lost 4 bases, with 8 bases between them. The CDR3 DNA is TGTGCCAGCAGCCAGACCTCAGATACGCAGTATTTT. The encoded protein is CASSQTSDTQYF.

The chain carries TRBV6-2 or TRBV6-3 and TRBJ1-4, with 8 bases fitting TRBD1. Germline CDR1 MNHEY, CDR2 SVGEGT. The CDR3 loop spans 15 amino acids. Trimming cost V 6 bases and J 4 bases; bases outside gene matches: 7. The CDR3 loop reads CASRYGQGGNEKLFF. DNA of the CDR3: TGTGCCAGCAGATACGGACAGGGCGGTAATGAAAAACTGTTTTTT.

The chain has TRBV29-1 and TRBJ2-1; D gene uncertain. Per germline, CDR1 SQVTM and CDR2 ANQGSEA. The CDR3 contains 10 residues. Between the trimmed V and J ends, which lost 3 bases and 4 bases, there was a span of 1 base. The chain's CDR3 is CSVEYNEQFF. CDR3 DNA sequence: TGCAGCGTTGAGTACAATGAGCAGTTCTTC.

The chain links TRBV7-3 to TRBJ2-3; 14 bases line up with TRBD2. In germline, CDR1 is SGHTA, CDR2 FQGTGA. This CDR3 is built from 16 residues. V trimming: 3 bases; J trimming: 2 bases; junction bases outside the gene matches: 1. The CDR3 region has the DNA TGTGCCAGCAGCTTGGGACTAGCGGGGGTCACAGATACGCAGTATTTT. The encoded protein is CASSLGLAGVTDTQYF.

The chain combines TRBV4-1 with TRBJ1-2; the D is unclear. Germline V lookup: CDR1 MGHRA, CDR2 YSYEKL. The CDR3 spans 14 residues. Deletions cut 0 bases from V and 5 bases from J, with 10 bases between. DNA for the CDR3: TGCGCCAGCAGCCAAGAGGCCCGACGGTATGGCTACACCTTC. Amino acid sequence: CASSQEARRYGYTF.

This clone was detected once. J is TRBJ1-2 and V is TRBV11-2; D ambiguous. The germline V gene has CDR1 SGHAT and CDR2 FQNNGV. The V end was cut by 1 base, the J end by 4 bases, with 7 bases between. This CDR3 spans 13 amino acids. The CDR3 DNA reads TGTGCCAGCAGCTTAGCTGGGGTCTATGGCTACACCTTC. As protein: CASSLAGVYGYTF.

This sequence joins TRBV14 and TRBJ2-2, with unresolved D. The ends were cut back, 3 bases at V and 1 base at J, with 12 bases in the middle. The CDR3 length is 16 residues. Germline CDR1 and CDR2: SGHDN and FVKESK. CDR3 nucleotides: TGTGCCAGCAGCCACGGCGCGTGGGGGAACACCGGGGAGCTGTTTTTT. Translation gives CASSHGAWGNTGELFF.